The 26 T cell receptor beta chains in this list originate from one sample, sequenced in a study of a mutant IDH1 vaccine in newly diagnosed glioma. Which antigens these TCRs recognize remains unknown. The protocol was immunoSEQ multiplex PCR, while the TCRdb copy is restricted to in-frame clones and leaves out a portion. The sample records 45,000 to 55,000 clones, about 77% being singletons. Regarding time point: week 5, during vaccination. Topical imiquimod was applied with each vaccine dose, which held 300 ug of mutant IDH1 20-mer peptide. The sequencing here drew on PBMCs, taken from a glioma patient whose treatment included an IDH1 peptide vaccine. All receptors come from a woman aged 40 to 50 with glioma.

This clone was counted a single time. The chain has TRBV2 and TRBJ2-5; 15 positions agree with TRBD2. Trimming cost V 7 bases and J 7 bases; bases outside gene matches: 4. Looked up from germline, CDR1 is SNHLY and CDR2 is FYNNEI. This CDR3 region has 14 residues. The CDR3 sequence is CASTEGLAGGTQYF. The DNA for the CDR3 is TGTGCCAGCACCGAGGGACTAGCGGGAGGGACCCAGTACTTC. Full variable domain (remainder filled in from reference TRBV2 and TRBJ2-5): EPEVTQTPSHQVTQMGQEVILRCVPISNHLYFYWYRQILGQKVEFLVSFYNNEISEKSEIFDDQFSVERPDGSNFTLKIRSTKLEDSAMYFCASTEGLAGGTQYFGPGTRLLVL.

The V gene is TRBV27, the J gene TRBJ1-6, with TRBD1 as a possible D gene (5 bases). The V end lost 0 bases, the J end lost 10 bases, and 10 bases lay between the germline ends. There are 14 residues in the CDR3. Per germline, CDR1 MNHEY and CDR2 SMNVEV (reference sequence). The CDR3 loop is CASSLSGRASPLHF. The CDR3 bases are TGTGCCAGCAGTTTATCAGGCAGGGCATCACCCCTCCACTTT.

The CDR3 DNA reads TGTGCCAGCAGCTTGGCGGCAGGGTGGGGGTCGTGGGAGGAGCAGTACTTC. Translation: CASSLAAGWGSWEEQYF. This chain uses TRBV5-4 with TRBJ2-7; either TRBD1 or TRBD2 may supply D (5 bases each). The length of the CDR3 is 17 residues. The germline V and J ends were trimmed by 0 bases and 7 bases, with 23 bases remaining between them. Germline values: CDR1 SGHNT, CDR2 YYREEE (reference sequence). The whole variable domain, filled in from reference TRBV5-4 and TRBJ2-7, reads ETGVTQSPTHLIKTRGQQVTLRCSSQSGHNTVSWYQQALGQGPQFIFQYYREEENGRGNFPPRFSGLQFPNYSSELNVNALELDDSALYLCASSLAAGWGSWEEQYFGPGTRLTVT.

This clone occurred a few times. This chain connects TRBV7-2 to TRBJ2-2; TRBD1 matches at 9 bases. The CDR3 loop spans 15 amino acids. The trim removed 3 bases at V and 7 bases at J, leaving 6 bases unmatched. Germline CDR1 SGHTA, CDR2 FQGNSA. CDR3 amino acids: CASSFHRGRIGELFF. Written as DNA, the CDR3 is TGTGCCAGCAGCTTCCACAGGGGGCGAATCGGGGAGCTGTTTTTT.

V and J are TRBV9 and TRBJ1-1; 9 bases map to TRBD1. The germline V gene has CDR1 SGDLS and CDR2 YYNGEE. V shed 3 bases, J shed 1 base, and the junction held 4 bases outside the gene matches. The CDR3 runs 15 residues. The CDR3 DNA is TGTGCCAGCAGCGAGGACAGGGGACGGAACACTGAAGCTTTCTTT. Residues: CASSEDRGRNTEAFF.

V usage is TRBV10-3 and J usage is TRBJ2-3, with TRBD2 matching 8 bases. Germline CDR1 ENHRY, CDR2 SYGVKD. There are 16 residues in the CDR3. The V and J ends lost 6 bases and 2 bases, in that order; junction bases with no gene match: 10. CDR3 DNA sequence: TGTGCCATCAGCAGCGGGGGCTCTCTCTTCACAGATACGCAGTATTTT. It codes for CAISSGGSLFTDTQYF.

CDR3 sequence reads: CASSLGTGAYNEQFF. CDR3 nucleotides: TGCGCCAGCAGCTTGGGGACAGGTGCCTACAATGAGCAGTTCTTC. V gene TRBV5-1 combines with J gene TRBJ2-1, with TRBD1 matching 7 bases. CDR1 and CDR2 (germline): SGHRS, YFSETQ. Losses at the gene ends were 0 bases for V and 2 bases for J; bases not matched to a gene: 2. The CDR3 runs 15 residues.

The chain employs TRBV6-5 and TRBJ1-2; D is unclear. The CDR3 runs 14 residues. Germline values: CDR1 MNHEY, CDR2 SVGAGI. The V and J ends lost 10 bases and 7 bases respectively, with 22 bases between them. In DNA, the CDR3 is TGTGCCACCCTTGGTTGGACGGATTTTTCTGGCTACACCTTC. This translates into CATLGWTDFSGYTF.

The genes are TRBV29-1 and TRBJ2-3, with 12 positions matching TRBD2. The CDR3 is made up of 14 amino acids. Unmatched junction bases numbered 10, after V lost 6 bases and J lost 9 bases. Germline V gene sequence: CDR1 SQVTM, CDR2 ANQGSEA. The CDR3 sequence: CSVVLAGGPITQYF. CDR3 coding DNA: TGCAGCGTAGTACTAGCGGGGGGCCCCATCACGCAGTATTTT.

The gene calls are TRBV2 and TRBJ2-5; 13 nucleotides align to TRBD2. This CDR3 spans 16 amino acids. The germline gives CDR1 SNHLY, CDR2 FYNNEI. The J segment lost 5 bases and the V segment lost 6 bases, leaving 9 bases of the junction unmatched. The CDR3, as DNA: TGTGCCAGCAGAGTGGGCAGGACTAGCGGGGGTGAGACCCAGTACTTC. It codes for CASRVGRTSGGETQYF.

The chain combines TRBV27 with TRBJ1-6; D call uncertain. The CDR3 contains 14 residues. Germline V gives CDR1 MNHEY, CDR2 SMNVEV (reference sequence). Trimming took off 2 bases at V and 7 bases at J, with 9 bases between the two ends. For the CDR3, the DNA is TGTGCCAGCAGTTTAGTAGCGGGCAATTCACCCCTCCACTTT. As protein: CASSLVAGNSPLHF.

CDR3 loop: CASSLGTREYNEQFF. Written as DNA, the CDR3 is TGTGCCAGCAGCTTGGGGACTAGGGAGTACAATGAGCAGTTCTTC. The rearrangement links TRBV5-5 to TRBJ2-1, with TRBD2 matching over 7 bases. This CDR3 has 15 residues. Per the germline V gene, CDR1 is SGHKS and CDR2 is YYEKEE (reference sequence). The V gene end was trimmed by 0 bases and the J gene end by 4 bases; junction bases not matched to a gene: 4.

The V gene is TRBV4-3, the J gene TRBJ2-7; D is tentatively TRBD1 or TRBD2 (6 bases each). The V end was cut by 0 bases, the J end by 1 base, with 10 bases between. CDR1 and CDR2 (germline): LGHNA, YSLEER. The CDR3 runs to 15 residues. The CDR3 protein is CASSQERGPSYEQYF. CDR3 nucleotide sequence: TGCGCCAGCAGCCAAGAACGGGGGCCTTCCTACGAGCAGTACTTC.

The chain employs TRBV11-3 and TRBJ2-7; D is ambiguous. Germline lookup yields CDR1 SGHNT and CDR2 YENEEA. V gave up 5 bases and J gave up 1 base, with 9 bases separating them. This CDR3 comprises 13 residues. The CDR3 DNA is TGTGCCAGCAGCCTCGGCCCATCCTACGAGCAGTACTTC. Translated, it gives CASSLGPSYEQYF.

By share, this clone counts as medium-sized (0.01 to 0.1%). The chain uses TRBV7-2 and TRBJ1-1, with 9 positions matching TRBD1. V gave up 1 base and J gave up 1 base; unmatched junction bases: 10. There are 18 residues in the CDR3. The germline CDR1 and CDR2 sequences are SGHTA and FQGNSA. The CDR3, as DNA: TGTGCCAGCAGCTTAGTGGTGCATCCGGGACAGGGGAACACTGAAGCTTTCTTT. Protein product: CASSLVVHPGQGNTEAFF. Using reference TRBV7-2 and TRBJ1-1 for the parts outside the CDR3, the full variable domain is GAGVSQSPSNKVTEKGKDVELRCDPISGHTALYWYRQSLGQGLEFLIYFQGNSAPDKSGLPSDRFSAERTGGSVSTLTIQRTQQEDSAVYLCASSLVVHPGQGNTEAFFGQGTRLTVV.

This clone was seen more than once but under ten times. This chain links TRBV18 with TRBJ1-1, with a tentative D call TRBD1 (5 bases). Trimming left V 2 bases short and J 4 bases short, with 14 bases between. This CDR3 region has 15 residues. CDR1 is KGHSH and CDR2 is LQKENI in the germline V gene. The CDR3 nucleotides are TGTGCCAGCTCACCAAGCGTGGCAGGGATCACTGAAGCTTTCTTT. This encodes CASSPSVAGITEAFF.

This chain uses TRBV2 with TRBJ1-1; 7 bases agree with TRBD1. CDR1 is SNHLY, CDR2 FYNNEI, per germline. The ends lost 6 bases at V and 4 bases at J; junction bases unmatched: 8. The CDR3 consists of 14 residues. The CDR3 loop is CASSSQGRSTEAFF. In nucleotides, the CDR3 is TGTGCCAGCAGCTCACAGGGGCGGAGCACTGAAGCTTTCTTT.

This clone has just one count. The rearrangement uses TRBV27 and TRBJ2-3, with a weak D call TRBD2 (5 bases). V was cut by 2 bases and J by 7 bases, with 16 bases left in between. The CDR3 consists of 15 residues. The germline gives CDR1 MNHEY, CDR2 SMNVEV (reference sequence). Here the CDR3 reads CASSLMQRLSNTQYF. The CDR3 region has the DNA TGTGCCAGCAGTTTAATGCAGCGGCTCTCAAATACGCAGTATTTT.

The chain uses TRBV5-6 and TRBJ2-4, with D perhaps TRBD1 or TRBD2 (5 bases each). V gave up 6 bases and J gave up 6 bases, with 22 bases separating them. CDR3 size: 16 residues. Germline V gene data show CDR1 as SGHDT and CDR2 as YYEEEE. The CDR3 DNA reads TGTGCCAGCACCGATCCGATAGGGTGGGACCGAAACATTCAGTACTTC. Protein product: CASTDPIGWDRNIQYF.

The rearrangement links TRBV9 to TRBJ1-2; D remains unclear. CDR1 and CDR2 (germline): SGDLS, YYNGEE. V was clipped by 3 bases and J by 5 bases, with 17 bases between them. The length of the CDR3 is 15 residues. The CDR3 sequence: CASSGAPEEGYGYTF. CDR3 nucleotides: TGTGCCAGCAGCGGAGCCCCCGAGGAAGGGTATGGCTACACCTTC.

The chain recombines TRBV5-1 with TRBJ1-3, with D perhaps matching TRBD1 (5 bases). V was clipped by 0 bases and J by 4 bases, with 14 bases between them. The CDR3 extends over 16 amino acids. CDR1 and CDR2 (germline): SGHRS, YFSETQ. CDR3 region: CASSLAGYLGGNTIYF. CDR3 nucleotide sequence: TGCGCCAGCAGCTTGGCAGGGTACTTAGGGGGAAACACCATATATTTT.

This chain links TRBV30 with TRBJ2-7; 7 bases are shared with TRBD1. Germline V gives CDR1 GTSNPN, CDR2 SVGIG (reference sequence). J was trimmed by 4 bases and V by 3 bases; bases with no gene match: 12. The CDR3 contains 15 residues. CDR3 nucleotides: TGTGCCTGGAGCGCCCCGGGACAGTGGGTTTACGAGCAGTACTTC. This encodes CAWSAPGQWVYEQYF.

This clone has only a few counts. The J gene is TRBJ1-1, the V gene TRBV6-5; TRBD1 is a possible D gene (5 bases). CDR3 length: 14 residues. CDR1 is MNHEY, CDR2 SVGAGI, per germline. The germline V and J ends were trimmed by 6 bases and 8 bases, with 19 bases remaining between them. The CDR3 DNA sequence: TGTGCCAGCAGACAGGACACACCTAGAACGGAAGCTTTCTTT. This codes for CASRQDTPRTEAFF.

This clone was observed once. The chain has TRBV5-5 and TRBJ1-1, with 8 bases identical to TRBD1. Germline CDR1 reads SGHKS; CDR2 reads YYEKEE (reference sequence). There are 15 residues in the CDR3. V lost 2 bases, J lost 0 bases, and 3 bases stayed unmatched. The CDR3 loop is CASSFPDRVNTEAFF. CDR3 DNA sequence: TGTGCCAGCAGCTTCCCGGACAGGGTGAACACTGAAGCTTTCTTT.

V is TRBV2 and J is TRBJ1-2, with D unclear. Per germline, CDR1 SNHLY and CDR2 FYNNEI. The CDR3 spans 13 residues. V was trimmed by 6 bases and J by 5 bases, leaving 13 bases between them. The chain's CDR3 is CASRMGILYGYTF. CDR3 coding DNA: TGTGCCAGCAGAATGGGGATCCTATATGGCTACACCTTC.

The J gene is TRBJ2-5, the V gene TRBV14; tentative D call: TRBD2 (5 bases). V lost 0 bases and J 5 bases, leaving 13 bases between the germline ends. This CDR3 has 15 residues. In germline, CDR1 is SGHDN, CDR2 FVKESK. The CDR3 nucleotides are TGTGCCAGCAGCCAAGATCGGAGGCGGGCGGAGACCCAGTACTTC. Its protein is CASSQDRRRAETQYF.